The TCR beta chain described here comes from a study of monozygotic twins with inflammatory bowel disease (dated by TCRdb to between 2018 and 2020). Concerning the study at large: The complete study included 28 monozygotic twin pairs: 19 IBD-discordant Danish pairs and nine German pairs, of which four were IBD-concordant and five were IBD-discordant. Each individual had, on average, about 151 000 unique TCRalpha sequences and 181 000 unique TCRbeta sequences available for analysis. Disease-associated traits were sought mainly through comparisons between IBD patients and their genetically identical healthy co-twins within discordant pairs. Study-wide conclusions, independent of this receptor: Compared with healthy twins, IBD patients shared fewer clonotypes with other individuals, and the difference was most pronounced in patients with signs of disease activity. No difference in repertoire similarity was observed between concordant and discordant twins, possibly owing to limited statistical power. A decrease in TCRbeta repertoire diversity, as measured by inverse Simpson index, was observed in IBD patients compared with their healthy co-twins. The results gave no support for a single strong signal or clonotype linked to IBD. Because patients received different immunosuppressive treatments, the repertoires may have picked up extra background noise and variability between individuals. Distinction between different T cell subtypes could not be achieved in the analysis.

Concerning this clonotype itself: It has no known antigen specificity.

CDR1 and CDR2, looked up from the germline V gene, are SGHRS and YFSETQ. The CDR3 contains 14 residues, cysteine and phenylalanine counted. The record lacks a DNA sequence. An approximately 2.6 ml peripheral blood sample was drawn into PAXgene tubes per donor and stored at -80°C. Total RNA was isolated from whole blood with the PAXgene blood miRNA kit on an automated QIAcube, without T cell sorting. Peripheral blood from monozygotic twin pairs, either concordant or discordant for inflammatory bowel disease, underwent deep TCRalpha and TCRbeta repertoire profiling that used unique molecular barcoding. Smoking habits were recorded for all twin pairs, and individuals were classified as current, former or never smokers. Library preparation employed 5' RACE. Preparation of each TCR library used about 4,000 ng of total RNA. For each sample, cDNA synthesis was carried out in eight separate reactions using SMARTScribe reverse transcriptase. During cDNA synthesis, template switching was used to introduce unique molecular identifiers that contained a 6-nucleotide sample barcode. Two nested PCRs of approximately 16 and 10 cycles amplified the TCRalpha and TCRbeta cDNA, and bead purification followed each PCR. Before amplification, cDNA was treated with uracil DNA-glycosylase and purified using the QIAquick PCR purification kit. In the second PCR, Illumina TruSeq-compatible adapters and sample-specific barcodes were added. Library quality and concentration were assessed using TapeStation and Qubit, and about 5.2 ng of each library was pooled. Sequencing of pooled libraries was carried out on an Illumina HiSeq2500 single-index Rapid Run using 2 x 100 bp reads and custom sequencing primers. The original methods were these. MiGEC version 1.2.6 was used for UMI-based consensus assembly to correct PCR and sequencing errors. V(D)J alignment, clonotype assembly and CDR3 extraction were performed with MiXCR version 2.1.1. To normalise gene usage, clonotype sharing and MAIT/NKT TCR abundance, the analysis used the top 1000, 10 000 and 20 000 clonotypes per sample. Diversity was computed as the inverse Simpson index with the vegan R package after downsampling to 27 000 UMIs. Paired Mann-Whitney U tests were applied to discordant twin pairs, with Benjamini-Hochberg correction for multiple testing. Based on TCRdb reprocessing of the reads, there is one entry per CDR3 protein sequence, and DNA is missing. TCRdb's processing, not the authors', yielded these V and J calls. The table held for this sample gives some 100,000 distinct CDR3 sequences. The biggest ten clones account for around an eighth of the sample.

Sample: blood. The chain uses TRBV5-1 and TRBJ2-3. The TCR sequence derives from a human donor with ulcerative colitis or Crohn's disease, or a healthy co-twin of an affected twin (not recorded which). The CDR3 loop reads CASSLGAVKDTQYF.